This T cell receptor (beta chain) was identified in a study of response to subunit inactivated influenza vaccine. Overall study results and limits: Every seasonal influenza vaccination brings in few new T cells, the authors suggested.

TCRdb called the RT-PCR reads again in MiXCR, with one record for every CDR3 protein. The sample lists over 300,000 distinct CDR3 sequences, 20% to 25% seen once, with about 9.4% in the top ten. Germline values: CDR1 LGHNA, CDR2 YSLEER. This CDR3 comprises 17 residues. The V gene lost 0 bases and the J gene lost 1 base, with 14 bases spanning the gap. In regard to this clonotype: Its antigen is currently unknown.

The rearrangement joins TRBV4-3 to TRBJ2-3, with a tentative D call TRBD2 (5 bases). The receptor was isolated from a man aged 50-75 years who received an inactivated influenza vaccine. The sequences come from PBMCs from blood, collected less than 22 months after vaccination. The chain's CDR3 is CASSQDLGSVGTDTQYF. CDR3 DNA sequence: TGCGCCAGCAGCCAAGATCTCGGTAGCGTTGGCACAGATACGCAGTATTTT.